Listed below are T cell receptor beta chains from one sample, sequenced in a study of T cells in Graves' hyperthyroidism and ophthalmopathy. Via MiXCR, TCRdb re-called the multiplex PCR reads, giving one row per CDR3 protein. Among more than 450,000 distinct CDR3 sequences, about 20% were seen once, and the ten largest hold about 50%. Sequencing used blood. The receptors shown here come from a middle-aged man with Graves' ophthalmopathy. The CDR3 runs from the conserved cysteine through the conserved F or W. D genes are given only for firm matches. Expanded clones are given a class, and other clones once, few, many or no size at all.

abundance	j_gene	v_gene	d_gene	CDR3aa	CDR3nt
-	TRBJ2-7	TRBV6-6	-	CASSYVGTANEQYF	TGTGCCAGCAGTTACGTAGGCACGGCCAACGAGCAGTACTTC
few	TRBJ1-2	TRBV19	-	CASMARPNYGYTF	TGTGCCAGTATGGCCCGGCCTAACTATGGCTACACCTTC
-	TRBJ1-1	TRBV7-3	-	CASSLGGPMNTKAFF	TGTGCCAGCAGCTTAGGGGGACCGATGAACACTAAAGCTTTCTTT
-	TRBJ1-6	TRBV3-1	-	CASSQRQVYNSPLHF	TGTGCCAGCAGCCAAAGACAGGTCTATAATTCACCCCTCCACTTT
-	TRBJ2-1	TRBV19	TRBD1	CASSIAGTALSYNEQFF	TGTGCCAGTAGTATAGCAGGGACAGCTCTCTCCTACAATGAGCAGTTCTTC
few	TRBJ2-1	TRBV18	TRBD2	CASSPKSRRGGNNEQFF	TGTGCCAGCTCACCAAAGAGTAGGCGGGGGGGCAACAATGAGCAGTTCTTC
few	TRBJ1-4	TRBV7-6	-	CASSSSSRSDGKLFF	TGTGCCAGCAGCTCTTCTTCACGATCGGACGGAAAACTGTTTTTT
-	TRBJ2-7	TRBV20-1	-	CSATSGPYEQYF	TGCAGTGCTACCAGCGGTCCCTACGAGCAGTACTTC
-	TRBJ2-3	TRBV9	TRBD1	CASSAAGTGGFFADTQYF	TGTGCCAGCAGCGCCGCCGGGACAGGGGGCTTTTTCGCAGATACGCAGTATTTT
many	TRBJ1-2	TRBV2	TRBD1	CASKGTGIYGYTF	TGTGCCAGCAAAGGGACAGGGATTTATGGCTACACCTTC
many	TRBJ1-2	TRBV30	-	CAWKGSQGYTF	TGTGCCTGGAAAGGCTCTCAGGGCTACACCTTC
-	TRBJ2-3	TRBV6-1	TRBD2	CASRSGERGITDTQYF	TGTGCCAGCCGGTCGGGGGAGCGGGGGATCACAGATACGCAGTATTTT
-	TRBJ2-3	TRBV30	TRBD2	CAWSTPGLAETDTQYF	TGTGCCTGGAGTACACCGGGACTAGCGGAGACAGATACGCAGTATTTT
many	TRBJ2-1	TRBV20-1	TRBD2	CSARDLVSGSKSGYEQFF	TGCAGTGCTAGAGATCTGGTCAGCGGGAGTAAATCAGGGTATGAGCAGTTCTTC
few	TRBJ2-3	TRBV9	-	CASSPTVGGDTQYF	TGTGCCAGCAGCCCTACGGTAGGGGGGGATACGCAGTATTTT
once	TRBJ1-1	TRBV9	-	CASSVVGGGTEAFF	TGTGCCAGCAGCGTAGTGGGGGGGGGCACTGAAGCTTTCTTT
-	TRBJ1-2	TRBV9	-	CASSAWDGTNYGYTF	TGTGCCAGCAGCGCCTGGGACGGAACTAACTATGGCTACACCTTC
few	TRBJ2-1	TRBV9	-	CASSVRVAGPEQFF	TGTGCCAGCAGCGTAAGGGTAGCCGGACCTGAGCAGTTCTTC
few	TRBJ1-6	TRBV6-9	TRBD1	CASSYGTVPNSPLHF	TGTGCCAGCAGTTACGGGACAGTCCCTAATTCACCCCTCCACTTT
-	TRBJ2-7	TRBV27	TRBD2	CASSLGGRDEQHF	TGTGCCAGCAGTTTGGGAGGGAGGGACGAGCAGCACTTC
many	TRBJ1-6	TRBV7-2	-	CASSLGYRDSPLHF	TGTGCCAGCAGCTTAGGGTACAGGGACTCACCCCTCCACTTT
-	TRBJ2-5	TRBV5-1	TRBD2	CASSLDGLAEETQYF	TGCGCCAGCAGCTTGGATGGGCTAGCGGAAGAGACCCAGTACTTC
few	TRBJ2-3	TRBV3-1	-	CASSPYSGWSTDTQYF	TGTGCCAGCAGCCCCTATAGCGGTTGGAGCACAGATACGCAGTATTTT
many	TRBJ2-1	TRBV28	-	CASSPTFGGYNEQFF	TGTGCCAGCAGTCCTACGTTTGGCGGCTACAATGAGCAGTTCTTC
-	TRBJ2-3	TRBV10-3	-	CAISPDGLRVTDTQYF	TGTGCCATCAGTCCCGACGGACTACGGGTTACAGATACGCAGTATTTT
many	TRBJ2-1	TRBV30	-	CAWSVQRQGTKQFF	TGTGCCTGGAGTGTACAGCGGCAGGGGACCAAGCAGTTCTTC
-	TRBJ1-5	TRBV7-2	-	CPSSLVGRRSNQPQHF	TGTCCCAGCAGCTTAGTGGGGCGTAGGAGCAATCAGCCCCAGCATTTT
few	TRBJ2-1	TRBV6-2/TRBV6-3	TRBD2	CASRQSGTGNEQFF	TGTGCCAGCAGACAGAGCGGGACTGGAAATGAGCAGTTCTTC
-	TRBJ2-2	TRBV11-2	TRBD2	CASRIPGRGGGTGELFF	TGTGCCAGCAGAATACCCGGGCGGGGGGGGGGCACCGGGGAGCTGTTTTTT
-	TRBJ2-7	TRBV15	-	CATSGQGGHYEQYF	TGTGCCACCAGCGGGCAGGGAGGTCACTACGAGCAGTACTTC
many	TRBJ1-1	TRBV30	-	CAWAEDTEAFF	TGTGCCTGGGCGGAGGACACTGAAGCTTTCTTT
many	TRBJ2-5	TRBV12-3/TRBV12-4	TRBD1	CASRSTGFGETQYF	TGTGCCAGCAGGTCGACAGGGTTCGGGGAGACCCAGTACTTC
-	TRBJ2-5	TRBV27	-	CASSLDGAGDLETQYF	TGTGCCAGCAGTTTAGATGGGGCCGGGGATTTGGAGACCCAGTACTTC
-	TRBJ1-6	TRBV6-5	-	CASSYGTLLNSPLHF	TGTGCCAGCAGTTACGGGACACTTTTGAATTCACCCCTCCACTTT
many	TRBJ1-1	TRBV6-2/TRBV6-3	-	CASGDQGANTEAFF	TGTGCCAGCGGGGACCAGGGAGCCAACACTGAAGCTTTCTTT
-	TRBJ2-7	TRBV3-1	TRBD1	CASSYGQGRHEQYF	TGTGCCAGCAGCTACGGACAGGGGAGACACGAGCAGTACTTC
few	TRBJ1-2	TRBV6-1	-	CASKTGTPQGYTF	TGTGCCAGCAAGACCGGGACGCCTCAAGGCTACACCTTC
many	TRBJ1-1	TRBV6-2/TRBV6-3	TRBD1	CASSYFAGTGKGTEAFF	TGTGCCAGCAGTTACTTCGCCGGGACAGGGAAAGGGACTGAAGCTTTCTTT
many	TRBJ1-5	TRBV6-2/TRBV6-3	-	CASSYGGANNQPQHF	TGTGCCAGCAGTTACGGGGGGGCGAACAATCAGCCCCAGCATTTT
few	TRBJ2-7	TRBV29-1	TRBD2	CSVEDRGGNSYEQYF	TGCAGCGTTGAAGATCGGGGAGGGAACTCCTACGAGCAGTACTTC
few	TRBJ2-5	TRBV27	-	CASRVSGIPQETQYF	TGTGCCAGCAGAGTTTCTGGGATCCCACAAGAGACCCAGTACTTC
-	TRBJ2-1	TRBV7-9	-	CASSPTQAGVPYNEQFF	TGTGCCAGCAGCCCAACCCAGGCAGGGGTCCCCTACAATGAGCAGTTCTTC
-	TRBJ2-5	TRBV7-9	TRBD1	CASSSGQGLQETQYF	TGTGCCAGCAGCTCAGGACAGGGGCTACAAGAGACCCAGTACTTC
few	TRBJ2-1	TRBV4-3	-	CASSQDGTLNEQFF	TGCGCCAGCAGCCAAGATGGGACACTGAATGAGCAGTTCTTC
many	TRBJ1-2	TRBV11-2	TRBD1	CASSPRTGGHYGYTF	TGTGCCAGCAGCCCTCGGACAGGGGGACACTATGGCTACACCTTC
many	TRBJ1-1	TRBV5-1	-	CASSLEGVSTEAFF	TGCGCCAGCAGCTTGGAGGGGGTAAGCACTGAAGCTTTCTTT
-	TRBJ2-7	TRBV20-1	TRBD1	CSAIPGQGMREQYF	TGCAGTGCTATTCCGGGACAGGGGATGCGCGAGCAGTACTTC
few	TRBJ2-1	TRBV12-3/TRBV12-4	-	CASSSGFQQFF	TGTGCCAGCAGTTCGGGGTTTCAGCAGTTCTTC
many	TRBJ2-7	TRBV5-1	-	CASSLGGQSNEQYF	TGCGCCAGCAGCTTGGGTGGACAGTCCAACGAGCAGTACTTC
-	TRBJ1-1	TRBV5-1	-	CASSSDGEWGTEAFF	TGCGCCAGCAGCTCGGACGGAGAATGGGGCACTGAAGCTTTCTTT
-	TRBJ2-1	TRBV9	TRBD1	CASSTQGARSYNEQFF	TGTGCCAGCAGCACACAGGGGGCGCGATCCTACAATGAGCAGTTCTTC
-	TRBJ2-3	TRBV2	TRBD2	CASSEAGLDGDTQCF	TGTGCCAGCAGTGAAGCCGGACTAGACGGAGATACGCAGTGTTTT
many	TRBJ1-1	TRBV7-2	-	CASSLRAATEAFF	TGTGCCAGCAGCTTACGGGCGGCCACTGAAGCTTTCTTT
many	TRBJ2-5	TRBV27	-	CASRPFSRDRGSPNF	TGTGCCAGTCGCCCTTTCTCGCGGGACCGTGGGTCTCCGAACTTC